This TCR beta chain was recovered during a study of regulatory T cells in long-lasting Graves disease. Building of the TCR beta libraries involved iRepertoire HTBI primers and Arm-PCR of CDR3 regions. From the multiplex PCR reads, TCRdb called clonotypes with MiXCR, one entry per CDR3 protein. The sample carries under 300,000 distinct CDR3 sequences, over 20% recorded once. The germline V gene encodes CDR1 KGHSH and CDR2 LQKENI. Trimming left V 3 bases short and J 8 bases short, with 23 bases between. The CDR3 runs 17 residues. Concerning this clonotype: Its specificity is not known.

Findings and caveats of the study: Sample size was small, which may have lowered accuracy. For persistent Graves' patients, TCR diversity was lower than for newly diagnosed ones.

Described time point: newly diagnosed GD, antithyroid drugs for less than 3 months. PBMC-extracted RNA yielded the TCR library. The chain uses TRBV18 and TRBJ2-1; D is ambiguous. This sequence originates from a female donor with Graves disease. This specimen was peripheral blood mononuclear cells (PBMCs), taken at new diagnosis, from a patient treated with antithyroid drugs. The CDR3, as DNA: TGTGCCAGCTCACCCAACGGTATCGGAGACGGGCTGGATGAGCAGTTCTTC. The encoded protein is CASSPNGIGDGLDEQFF.